Below are 10 T cell receptor beta chains sequenced from a single sample in a study of tumor-infiltrating lymphocytes in primary liver carcinoma (dated by TCRdb to 2016 to 2017). The sample was run on an Illumina HiSeq 2500. Starting from 500 to 600 ng total RNA, TCRbeta-specific cDNA was produced by reverse transcription with a constant-region primer and ProtoScript II reverse transcriptase. Construction of the TCRbeta libraries relied on three nested rounds of multiplex PCR, following a slightly modified ARM-PCR procedure. Multiplex TRBV1-TRBV30 forward primers and a Cbeta reverse primer were used in the first two PCR rounds, each of which was run for around 10 cycles. TCRdb took the public reads, trimmed them with fastp at Q25, ran MiXCR for clone calling and kept in-frame beta chains. Rows with one shared CDR3 protein collapse into an entry with the most common genes and DNA. For this sample the table gives more than 150,000 distinct CDR3 sequences, of which 50% to 75% were detected only once. Jointly, the top ten make up under 75% of the sample.

RNA from unsorted whole blood was extracted with TRIzol reagent, and germline DNA was obtained with the DNeasy Blood & Tissue kit. Sample: peripheral blood. All receptors derive from a man in his forties with primary liver carcinoma and hepatitis B virus infection.

The V call is TRBV6-5, the J call TRBJ2-5, with D hard to call. The CDR3 sequence is 13 residues long. Per germline, CDR1 MNHEY and CDR2 SVGAGI. The V end lost 4 bases, the J end lost 5 bases, and 11 bases lay between the germline ends. DNA of the CDR3: TGTGCCAGCAGTTCCGGTCCCCGGGAGACCCAGTACTTC. Encoded protein: CASSSGPRETQYF.

The chain combines TRBV10-3 with TRBJ2-7; tentative D call: TRBD2 (6 bases). Looked up from germline, CDR1 is ENHRY and CDR2 is SYGVKD. V was pared by 4 bases and J by 5 bases, with 15 bases between. The CDR3 runs to 14 residues. Written as DNA, the CDR3 is TGTGCCATCAGTGGAAGCGGGCAGAAAGACGAGCAGTACTTC. Protein: CAISGSGQKDEQYF.

Note on this clonotype: One end of the junction is discordant with germline, which a read error may explain. V is TRBV11-2 and J is TRBJ2-7; TRBD2 agrees at 7 bases. This CDR3 contains 16 residues. CDR1 and CDR2 (germline): SGHAT, FQNNGV. The CDR3 DNA reads as TGTGCGAGCAGCTTGGACTGGACTGGCGGGAGCTACGAGCAGTACTTC. Translated: CASSLDWTGGSYEQYF. The full variable domain, with the rest looked up from reference TRBV11-2 and TRBJ2-7, is EAGVAQSPRYKIIEKRQSVAFWCNPISGHATLYWYQQILGQGPKLLIQFQNNGVVDDSQLPKDRFSAERLKGVDSTLKIQPAKLEDSAVYLCASSLDWTGGSYEQYFGPGTRLTVT.

V usage is TRBV12-3 or TRBV12-4 and J usage is TRBJ1-4, with D possibly matching TRBD1 (5 bases). The V gene lost 3 bases and the J gene lost 7 bases, with 18 bases spanning the gap. CDR3 size: 16 residues. The CDR3 loop reads CASSFVQGAIAEKLFF. The CDR3 DNA reads as TGTGCCAGCAGTTTCGTTCAAGGGGCAATAGCTGAAAAACTGTTTTTT.

Comments on this clonotype: The germline gene is not matched at one end of the junction; a read error may be the cause. This chain uses TRBV11-2 with TRBJ2-3; weak D call: TRBD2 (6 bases). The CDR3 has 16 amino acids. Germline CDR1 is SGHAT and CDR2 is FQNNGV. CDR3 protein: CASSLEDGGNTDTQYF. CDR3 sequence (DNA): TGTGCCAGCAGCTTAGAAGATGGGGGGAACACAGATACGCAATATTTT.

V and J are TRBV4-1 and TRBJ1-6, with a weak D call TRBD1 (6 bases). The V gene's germline CDR1 is MGHRA and CDR2 YSYEKL. The CDR3 consists of 18 residues. V was trimmed by 0 bases and J by 8 bases, leaving 20 bases between them. The CDR3 DNA is TGCGCCAGCAGCCAAGATACGAGGGGGTACAGAGGGGATTCACCCCTCCACTTT. Its translation is CASSQDTRGYRGDSPLHF.

The CDR3 DNA sequence: TGTGTGAGCAGCTTGTGGGGCCCGGGAGAGACCCAGTACTTC. Encoded protein: CVSSLWGPGETQYF. V usage is TRBV11-2 and J usage is TRBJ2-5; weak D call: TRBD1 (5 bases). From germline, CDR1 is SGHAT and CDR2 FQNNGV. CDR3 length: 14 residues.

CDR3 sequence (DNA): TGCGCCAGCAGCCCCGGGACAGGGGGGAACGAGCAGTACTTC. Protein sequence: CASSPGTGGNEQYF. This chain uses TRBV4-1 with TRBJ2-7; 11 nucleotides agree with TRBD1. CDR1 and CDR2 (germline): MGHRA, YSYEKL. CDR3 size: 14 residues. J was trimmed by 5 bases and V by 4 bases; bases with no gene match: 4.

This clonotype was recorded at least ten times. V gene TRBV29-1 combines with J gene TRBJ2-3; 14 bases are shared with TRBD2. From germline, CDR1 is SQVTM and CDR2 ANQGSEA. Unmatched junction bases numbered 6, after V lost 4 bases and J lost 3 bases. The CDR3 covers 16 residues. The CDR3 here is CSVAGTSGSGTDTQYF. Here the CDR3 DNA reads TGCAGCGTTGCCGGGACTAGCGGGAGTGGGACAGATACGCAGTATTTT.

A remark on this clonotype: Relative to the germline gene, one junction end is altered; a read error may explain this. This chain connects TRBV11-2 to TRBJ2-1; D may match TRBD1 or TRBD2 (5 bases each). This CDR3 has 13 amino acids. Per the germline V gene, CDR1 is SGHAT and CDR2 is FQNNGV. This CDR3 is CASRSGPYNEHFF. CDR3 sequence (DNA): TGTGCCAGCAGGTCGGGGCCCTACAATGAGCACTTCTTT.